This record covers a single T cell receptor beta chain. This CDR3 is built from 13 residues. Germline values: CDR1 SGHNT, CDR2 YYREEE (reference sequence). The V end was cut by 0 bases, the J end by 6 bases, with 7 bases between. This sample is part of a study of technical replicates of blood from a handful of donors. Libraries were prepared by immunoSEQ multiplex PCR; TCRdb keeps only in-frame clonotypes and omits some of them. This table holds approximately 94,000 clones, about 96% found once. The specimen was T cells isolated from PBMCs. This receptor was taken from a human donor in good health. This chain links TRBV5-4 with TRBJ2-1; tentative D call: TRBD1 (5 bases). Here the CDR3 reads CASSLVGPNEQFF. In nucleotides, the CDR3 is TGTGCCAGCAGCTTGGTGGGGCCCAATGAGCAGTTCTTC.